This entry lists 3 T cell receptor beta chains sequenced from one sample in a study of shared clonotypes between healthy human individuals. As defined, naive CD8 cells were CD45RO-negative and positively selected for CCR7, with terminally differentiated effector memory CD45RA+ cells excluded. The assay was immunoSEQ multiplex PCR, and TCRdb's table has in-frame clones only and misses some. The sample has about 600,000 clones, 95% to 98% seen once. Sequenced: naive CD8+ T cells sorted from blood. These receptors came from a man younger than 45 in good health.

This chain uses TRBV7-9 with TRBJ1-2, with D hard to call. Germline V gene sequence: CDR1 SEHNR, CDR2 FQNEAQ (reference sequence). Trimming left V 1 base short and J 6 bases short, with 9 bases between. The length of the CDR3 is 13 residues. CDR3 bases: TGTGCCAGCAGCTTAGTTGGGCAGAATGGCTACACCTTC. It yields the protein CASSLVGQNGYTF.

As regards this clone: One end of the junction is discordant with germline, which a read error may explain. The chain joins TRBV14 to TRBJ2-5; 7 bases are shared with TRBD2. CDR1 SGHDN and CDR2 FVKESK come from the germline V gene. The CDR3 runs 15 residues. CDR3 nucleotides: TGTGCCGGCAGCCCCGGTCCGGGGGGCCAAGAGACCCAGTACTTC. This translates into CAGSPGPGGQETQYF. The full variable domain, rest sourced from reference TRBV14 and TRBJ2-5, is EAGVTQFPSHSVIEKGQTVTLRCDPISGHDNLYWYRRVMGKEIKFLLHFVKESKQDESGMPNNRFLAERTGGTYSTLKVQPAELEDSGVYFCAGSPGPGGQETQYFGPGTRLLVL.

The chain is built from TRBV5-6 and TRBJ2-6; tentative D call: TRBD1 (5 bases). Germline loops: CDR1 SGHDT, CDR2 YYEEEE. V gave up 1 base and J gave up 2 bases, with 13 bases separating them. This CDR3 has 17 residues. CDR3 protein: CASSLRAGFTGANVLTF. In DNA form, the CDR3 reads TGTGCCAGCAGCTTGCGGGCAGGGTTCACTGGGGCCAACGTCCTGACTTTC. Based on the CDR3 plus reference TRBV5-6 and TRBJ2-6, the full variable domain is DAGVTQSPTHLIKTRGQQVTLRCSPKSGHDTVSWYQQALGQGPQFIFQYYEEEERQRGNFPDRFSGHQFPNYSSELNVNALLLGDSALYLCASSLRAGFTGANVLTFGAGSRLTVL.